The TCR beta chain described here comes from a study of shared clonotypes between healthy human individuals. Study background: Donors had three CD4 naive, three CD4 memory, two CD8 naive and one CD8 memory plate apiece. Study-level results: Memory subsets generally showed lower estimated richness than naive subsets.

The V gene lost 3 bases and the J gene lost 6 bases, with 14 bases spanning the gap. CDR1 is KGHSH and CDR2 is LQKENI in the germline V gene. The CDR3 is made up of 15 amino acids. Healthy adults negative for HIV, lacking recent acute infections or vaccinations, served as donors. This clone was found once. The antigen remains undetermined. Here immunoSEQ multiplex PCR was the method, and the copy in TCRdb shows in-frame clones only, minus some. The profile shows about 2.4 million clones, roughly 93% of them singletons. This clonotype was sampled from a man aged 18 to 29 in good health. Some clones in this sample may be carry-over from other donors' samples. The V gene is TRBV18, the J gene TRBJ2-2; D unclear. Sequences were obtained from naive CD4+ T cells from PBMCs. Subset noted: CD45RA+ positively selected. The CDR3 sequence: CASSPLSQSAGELFF. For the CDR3, the DNA is TGTGCCAGCTCACCCCTGTCCCAGTCGGCCGGGGAGCTGTTTTTT.